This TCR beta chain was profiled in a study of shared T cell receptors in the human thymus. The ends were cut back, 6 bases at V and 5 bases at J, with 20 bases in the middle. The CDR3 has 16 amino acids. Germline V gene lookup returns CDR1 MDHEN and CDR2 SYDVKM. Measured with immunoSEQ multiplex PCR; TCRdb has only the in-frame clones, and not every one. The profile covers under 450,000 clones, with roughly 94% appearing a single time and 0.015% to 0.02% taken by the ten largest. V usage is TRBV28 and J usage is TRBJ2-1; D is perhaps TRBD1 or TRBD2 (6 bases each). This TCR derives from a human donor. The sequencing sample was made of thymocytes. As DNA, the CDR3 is TGTGCCAGCAGACCCACAGGGAGGCTAGTCCACAATGAGCAGTTCTTC. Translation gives CASRPTGRLVHNEQFF.